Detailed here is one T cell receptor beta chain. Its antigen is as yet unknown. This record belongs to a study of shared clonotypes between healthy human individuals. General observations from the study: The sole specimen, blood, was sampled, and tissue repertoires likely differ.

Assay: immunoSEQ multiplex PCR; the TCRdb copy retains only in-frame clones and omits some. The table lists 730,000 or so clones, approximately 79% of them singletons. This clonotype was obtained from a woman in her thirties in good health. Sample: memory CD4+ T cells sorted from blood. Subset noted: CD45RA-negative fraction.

CDR3 in amino acids: CASSPGHIGSYEQYF. CDR3 nucleotides: TGTGCCAGCTCACCAGGACACATCGGCTCCTACGAGCAGTACTTC. The chain is built from TRBV18 and TRBJ2-7; D is perhaps TRBD1 (5 bases). CDR3 length: 15 amino acids. The germline CDR1 and CDR2 sequences are KGHSH and LQKENI. V was pared by 2 bases and J by 0 bases, with 11 bases between.